Listed below are T cell receptor beta chains from one sample, sequenced in a study of cytomegalovirus exposure and HLA in healthy donors. The repertoire was sequenced with immunoSEQ multiplex PCR; TCRdb's copy has only in-frame clones and lacks some. In the table there are about 120,000 clones, about 60% of which are singletons. Sequencing was done on a sample of PBMCs. The receptors shown here come from a man aged 35-49 years in good health and CMV-seropositive. Each CDR3 is given with its conserved first and last residue. The D gene is left open where the match is weak. Some rows mark clone size as missing; the rest say once, few, many or name a class of expanded clone.

v_gene	abundance	d_gene	j_gene	CDR3aa	CDR3nt
TRBV30	.	.	TRBJ1-1	CAVRQHMNTEAFF	TGTGCCGTCCGACAGCATATGAACACTGAAGCTTTCTTT
TRBV11-2	.	TRBD2	TRBJ2-3	CASSLGWSTSGSTDTQYF	TGTGCCAGCAGCTTAGGATGGAGTACTAGCGGAAGCACAGATACGCAGTATTTT
TRBV5-1	.	TRBD2	TRBJ2-1	CASSSSGVNNEQFF	TGCGCCAGCAGCTCTAGCGGGGTTAACAATGAGCAGTTCTTC
TRBV11-2	.	.	TRBJ1-1	CASSQQNTEAFF	TGTGCCAGCAGCCAACAGAACACTGAAGCTTTCTTT
TRBV16	.	TRBD1	TRBJ2-7	CASSQTTGTYEQYF	TGTGCCAGCAGCCAAACGACAGGGACCTACGAGCAGTACTTC
TRBV7-8	.	TRBD1	TRBJ1-1	CASSTRDRGFIGAFF	TGTGCCAGCAGCACGAGGGACAGGGGGTTTATAGGGGCTTTCTTT
TRBV29-1	few	TRBD1	TRBJ1-2	CSVRGQGVLGYTF	TGCAGCGTTAGGGGACAGGGTGTGTTGGGCTACACCTTC
TRBV6-6	.	.	TRBJ1-1	CASSPVGGSTEAFF	TGTGCCAGCAGTCCTGTGGGGGGGAGCACTGAAGCTTTCTTT
TRBV29-1	.	.	TRBJ1-1	CSVGGWNTEAFF	TGCAGCGTTGGAGGCTGGAACACTGAAGCTTTCTTT
TRBV7-8	.	.	TRBJ1-1	CASSLGAGRGAPAFF	TGTGCCAGCAGCTTAGGCGCAGGGAGGGGGGCCCCAGCTTTCTTT
TRBV11-2	few	TRBD2	TRBJ2-5	CASSLGSGGAQETQYF	TGTGCCAGCAGCTTAGGTAGCGGGGGGGCCCAAGAGACCCAGTACTTC
TRBV28	once	TRBD2	TRBJ2-3	CAAREGAGGSTDTQYF	TGTGCCGCAAGGGAAGGGGCGGGAGGAAGCACAGATACGCAGTATTTT
TRBV7-9	.	.	TRBJ2-7	CASSLRGHSYEQYF	TGTGCCAGCAGCTTGCGGGGGCACTCCTACGAGCAGTACTTC
TRBV7-9	few	TRBD2	TRBJ2-4	CASSQRTSPPAKNIQYF	TGTGCCAGCAGCCAACGGACTAGTCCCCCAGCCAAAAACATTCAGTACTTC
TRBV27	.	TRBD2	TRBJ2-1	CASSTDQRGSTSAEQFF	TGTGCCAGCAGTACCGACCAGCGGGGGTCTACAAGTGCTGAGCAGTTCTTC
TRBV27	once	TRBD2	TRBJ2-1	CASSLGGGRTYNEQFF	TGTGCCAGCAGTTTAGGCGGGGGGCGAACCTACAATGAGCAGTTCTTC
TRBV7-3	.	.	TRBJ2-5	CASSLSRGAGGETQYF	TGTGCCAGCAGCTTATCCCGGGGGGCTGGGGGGGAGACCCAGTACTTC
TRBV28	.	.	TRBJ1-4	CASNPQGINEKLFF	TGTGCCAGCAATCCACAGGGAATTAATGAAAAACTGTTTTTT
TRBV6-5	.	.	TRBJ2-1	CASSPLGTRYNEQFF	TGTGCCAGCAGTCCACTCGGGACACGGTACAATGAGCAGTTCTTC
TRBV7-6	.	.	TRBJ1-2	CASSLGTENYGYTF	TGTGCCAGCAGCTTAGGTACCGAGAACTATGGCTACACCTTC
TRBV9	.	.	TRBJ1-1	CASSVAPGNTEAFF	TGTGCCAGCAGCGTAGCCCCCGGGAACACTGAAGCTTTCTTT
TRBV5-1	.	TRBD1	TRBJ1-2	CASSLVGQIYGYTF	TGCGCCAGCAGTTTGGTGGGACAGATCTATGGCTACACCTTC
TRBV6-5	few	.	TRBJ1-1	CASTSRTEAFF	TGTGCCAGCACCTCCCGGACTGAAGCTTTCTTT
TRBV6-5	few	.	TRBJ2-7	CASSYGGSPYEQYF	TGTGCCAGCAGTTACGGAGGGTCCCCCTACGAGCAGTACTTC
TRBV7-9	.	TRBD1	TRBJ1-3	CASSFLQGDSGNTIYF	TGTGCCAGCAGCTTTCTACAGGGGGACTCTGGAAACACCATATATTTT
TRBV6-4	.	.	TRBJ2-2	CASSEYGGVLTGELFF	TGTGCCAGCAGTGAATATGGTGGAGTATTAACCGGGGAGCTGTTTTTT
TRBV6-5	once	.	TRBJ1-6	CASSYSARGQNSPLHF	TGTGCCAGCAGTTACTCCGCTAGGGGTCAGAATTCACCCCTCCACTTT
TRBV2	few	.	TRBJ2-5	CASSERSGQETQYF	TGTGCCAGCAGTGAACGGTCCGGCCAAGAGACCCAGTACTTC
TRBV11-2	.	.	TRBJ1-1	CASCHRVCTEAFF	TGTGCCAGCTGTCACAGGGTCTGCACTGAAGCTTTCTTT
TRBV5-1	.	TRBD2	TRBJ2-7	CASSLAASGTYEQYF	TGCGCCAGCAGCTTGGCAGCAAGCGGGACCTACGAGCAGTACTTC
TRBV29-1	few	.	TRBJ1-1	CSALATVNTEAFF	TGCAGCGCCCTAGCGACAGTGAACACTGAAGCTTTCTTT
TRBV7-9	few	.	TRBJ2-2	CASSSRGKLFF	TGTGCCAGCAGTTCCAGAGGGAAGCTGTTTTTT
TRBV27	.	.	TRBJ2-5	CASSLTPQETQYF	TGTGCCAGCAGTTTGACACCCCAAGAGACCCAGTACTTC
TRBV15	.	TRBD2	TRBJ2-1	CATSRDSSGRGNEQFF	TGTGCCACCAGCAGAGATTCTAGCGGGAGGGGCAATGAGCAGTTCTTC
TRBV25-1	.	.	TRBJ1-2	CASSGLEGQHNYGYTF	TGTGCCAGCAGTGGCCTTGAAGGACAGCATAACTATGGCTACACCTTC
TRBV5-1	few	TRBD1	TRBJ1-4	CASSAGTGGSEKLFF	TGCGCCAGCAGCGCGGGGACAGGGGGATCTGAAAAACTGTTTTTT
TRBV19	.	TRBD2	TRBJ2-3	CASSIGLGFTDTQYF	TGTGCCAGTAGTATCGGACTAGGCTTCACAGATACGCAGTATTTT
TRBV29-1	few	.	TRBJ2-3	CSVELGRGNTDTQYF	TGCAGCGTTGAGTTGGGGAGGGGGAACACAGATACGCAGTATTTT
TRBV4-3	.	.	TRBJ2-1	CASSQERLYNEQFF	TGCGCCAGCAGCCAAGAACGACTGTACAATGAGCAGTTCTTC
TRBV10-3	.	.	TRBJ1-2	CAISPDRLPYGYTF	TGTGCCATCAGCCCCGACAGGCTCCCCTATGGCTACACCTTC
TRBV10-2	.	.	TRBJ2-7	CASSEVREQYF	TGCGCCAGCAGTGAGGTGAGGGAGCAGTACTTC
TRBV11-2	.	.	TRBJ2-7	CASSLELQPSYEQYF	TGTGCCAGCAGCTTAGAATTACAGCCCTCCTACGAGCAGTACTTC
TRBV25-1	.	.	TRBJ2-7	CASSEPGKGSYEQYF	TGTGCCAGCAGTGAGCCCGGGAAAGGGAGCTACGAGCAGTACTTC
TRBV5-4	.	TRBD2	TRBJ2-7	CASSLEAGGPREQYF	TGTGCCAGCAGCTTGGAAGCGGGAGGGCCTCGGGAGCAGTACTTC
TRBV6-6	.	.	TRBJ2-3	CASSYTSDTQYF	TGTGCCAGCAGTTACACTAGCGATACGCAGTATTTT
TRBV14	few	.	TRBJ1-1	CASSPLDNYFMNTEAFF	TGTGCCAGCAGCCCTTTGGACAATTACTTCATGAACACTGAAGCTTTCTTT
TRBV11-2	few	.	TRBJ1-2	CASSLDRTYGYTF	TGTGCCAGCAGCTTAGACAGAACCTATGGCTACACCTTC
TRBV29-1	.	TRBD1	TRBJ1-1	CSADRGYTEAFF	TGCAGCGCTGACAGGGGTTACACTGAAGCTTTCTTT
TRBV11-2	.	TRBD1	TRBJ2-5	CASSRTGEETQYF	TGTGCCAGCAGCAGAACAGGGGAAGAGACCCAGTACTTC
TRBV6-4	.	TRBD2	TRBJ2-1	CARVGEGNEQFF	TGTGCCAGAGTGGGGGAGGGGAATGAGCAGTTCTTC
TRBV6-1	.	TRBD1	TRBJ1-2	CASIEGGVKRGYTF	TGTGCCAGCATTGAAGGGGGCGTGAAGAGAGGCTACACCTTC
TRBV4-2	.	.	TRBJ2-3	CASSQDTQSTDTQYF	TGTGCCAGCAGCCAAGATACACAGAGCACAGATACGCAGTATTTT
TRBV7-2	.	TRBD2	TRBJ2-7	CASSLALAGRYEQYF	TGTGCCAGCAGCTTAGCGCTAGCGGGTCGCTACGAGCAGTACTTC
TRBV6-5	.	TRBD2	TRBJ2-1	CASSYGGGAGNEQFF	TGTGCCAGCAGTTACGGCGGGGGGGCAGGAAATGAGCAGTTCTTC
TRBV6-6	.	TRBD2	TRBJ2-2	CASSYAGAVTGELFF	TGTGCCAGCAGTTACGCGGGAGCGGTCACCGGGGAGCTGTTTTTT
TRBV30	.	.	TRBJ2-7	CAWSINIAYEQYF	TGTGCCTGGAGTATAAACATCGCCTACGAGCAGTACTTC
TRBV14	.	.	TRBJ2-6	CASSQVRGTSGANVLTF	TGTGCCAGCAGCCAAGTAAGGGGAACGTCTGGGGCCAACGTCCTGACTTTC